Sequencing of this TCR beta chain was carried out in a study of blood T cell repertoires in COVID-19. Libraries were prepared by immunoSEQ multiplex PCR; TCRdb keeps only in-frame clonotypes and omits some of them. The top ten clones hold about 20% of a sample with approximately 210,000 clones, around four fifths of them seen once. V was cut by 5 bases and J by 2 bases, with 15 bases left in between. This CDR3 is built from 15 residues. Per germline, CDR1 MNHEY and CDR2 SVGAGI. V is TRBV6-5 and J is TRBJ1-1, with D uncertain. The specimen sequenced was peripheral blood. This receptor was taken from a human donor in a cohort sampled during active COVID-19. The CDR3 DNA reads as TGTGCCAGCAGTCCTCGTTTGACATCAAACACTGAAGCTTTCTTT. This translates into CASSPRLTSNTEAFF.